This TCR beta chain derives from a study of technical replicates of blood from a handful of donors. This CDR3 comprises 15 residues. Trimming removed 1 base from V and 4 bases from J; junction bases left unmatched: 3. CDR1 SGHTA and CDR2 FQGNSA come from the germline V gene. This table comes from immunoSEQ multiplex PCR, and its TCRdb copy is limited to in-frame clones, with some not included. The sample holds 70,000 or so clones; over 70% are singletons and the top ten take about 4.5%. This TCR derives from a human donor in good health. Some clones in this sample may be carry-over from other donors' samples. Sequenced material: PBMCs. V gene TRBV7-2 combines with J gene TRBJ2-5; 10 bases are a match to TRBD1. CDR3: CASSLVGTGVETQYF. The CDR3, as DNA: TGTGCCAGCAGCTTAGTTGGGACAGGGGTAGAGACCCAGTACTTC.